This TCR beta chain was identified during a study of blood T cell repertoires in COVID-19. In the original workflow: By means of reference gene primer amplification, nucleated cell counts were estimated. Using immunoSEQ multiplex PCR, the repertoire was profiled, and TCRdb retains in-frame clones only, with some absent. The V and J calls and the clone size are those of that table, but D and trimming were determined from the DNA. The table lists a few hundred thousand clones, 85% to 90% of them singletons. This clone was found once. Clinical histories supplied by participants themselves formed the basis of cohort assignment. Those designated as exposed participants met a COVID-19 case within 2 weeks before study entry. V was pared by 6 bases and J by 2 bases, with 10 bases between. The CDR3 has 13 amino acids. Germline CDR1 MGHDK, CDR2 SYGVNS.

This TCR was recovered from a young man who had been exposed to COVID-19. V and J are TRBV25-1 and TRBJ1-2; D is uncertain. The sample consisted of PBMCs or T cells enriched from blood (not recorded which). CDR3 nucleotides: TGTGCCAGCAGACATGGCCTCAACTATGGCTACACCTTC. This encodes CASRHGLNYGYTF.